This TCR beta chain was obtained from a study of OX40 agonist ivuxolimab in advanced cancers. Only in-frame clones appear in the TCRdb table, and some are missing; sequencing was by immunoSEQ multiplex PCR. The sample lists some 64,000 clones, 92% seen once, with 0.62% in the top ten. Germline V CDR1 and CDR2: KGHSH, LQKENI. V was clipped by 5 bases and J by 15 bases; unmatched bases: 8. The CDR3 runs 13 residues. Sequences were derived from CD4+ or CD8+ T cells sorted from blood, sampled in a trial of the OX40 agonist ivuxolimab. This TCR derives from an adult with an advanced solid tumor such as melanoma, head and neck, liver or kidney cancer. The chain carries TRBV18 and TRBJ2-4, with 12 positions matching TRBD1. The CDR3 is CASSGTGGLGWYF. DNA for the CDR3: TGTGCCAGCTCAGGGACAGGGGGCCTCGGATGGTACTTC.